The rows below give T cell receptor beta chains drawn from one sample of a study of shared T cell receptors in the human thymus. Assay: immunoSEQ multiplex PCR; the TCRdb copy retains only in-frame clones and omits some. Among 55,000 to 80,000 clones, more than 90% were seen once, and the ten largest hold less than 0.04%. The sequencing input was thymocytes. The source is a human donor. Both conserved end residues are part of each CDR3. Not every row has a clone size; where given, it reads once, few, many or a size class.

CDR3 protein: CASSRSLPTEAFF
J gene: TRBJ1-1
clone size: NA
V gene: TRBV11-2

CDR3 protein: CAWMRRDLHSPLHF
J gene: TRBJ1-6
clone size: once
V gene: TRBV30

CDR3 protein: CASSIVHFGTEAFF
J gene: TRBJ1-1
clone size: NA
V gene: TRBV19

CDR3 protein: CASSFSLGTVLGEKLFF
J gene: TRBJ1-4
clone size: NA
V gene: TRBV13

CDR3 protein: CASSPDRGLNTEAFF
J gene: TRBJ1-1
clone size: NA
V gene: TRBV7-8

CDR3 protein: CASSQDEGALNQPQHF
J gene: TRBJ1-5
clone size: NA
V gene: TRBV4-1

CDR3 protein: CASSLVYSYEQYF
J gene: TRBJ2-7
clone size: NA
V gene: TRBV27

CDR3 protein: CASSLATGTSGAVRAQYF
J gene: TRBJ2-5
clone size: NA
V gene: TRBV5-4

CDR3 protein: CASSVDRAGSPLHF
J gene: TRBJ1-6
clone size: NA
V gene: TRBV9

CDR3 protein: CASSTSPKGGLFRIPTYEQYF
J gene: TRBJ2-7
clone size: NA
V gene: TRBV7-8

CDR3 protein: CASQRGVYPYEQYF
J gene: TRBJ2-7
clone size: NA
V gene: TRBV27

CDR3 protein: CASKGWGPFQPQHF
J gene: TRBJ1-5
clone size: NA
V gene: TRBV21-1

CDR3 protein: CASSPNQFSYNEQFF
J gene: TRBJ2-1
clone size: NA
V gene: TRBV4-3

CDR3 protein: CASSQRGESSYNEQFF
J gene: TRBJ2-1
clone size: NA
V gene: TRBV27

CDR3 protein: CASSHAGAEKDGYTF
J gene: TRBJ1-2
clone size: NA
V gene: TRBV4-3

CDR3 protein: CASSLGRPGQAHYTGMSSPEAFF
J gene: TRBJ1-1
clone size: NA
V gene: TRBV5-1

CDR3 protein: CASSLGQGAPGGYTF
J gene: TRBJ1-2
clone size: NA
V gene: TRBV7-9

CDR3 protein: CSAGAGGDQHF
J gene: TRBJ1-5
clone size: NA
V gene: TRBV20-1

CDR3 protein: CASSFSGEYNEQFF
J gene: TRBJ2-1
clone size: NA
V gene: TRBV6-6

CDR3 protein: CASSLVGNYGYTF
J gene: TRBJ1-2
clone size: NA
V gene: TRBV6-5

CDR3 protein: CASSQGGLAGGRWSTDTQYF
J gene: TRBJ2-3
clone size: NA
V gene: TRBV4-3

CDR3 protein: CASSLGPTGPSGNTIYF
J gene: TRBJ1-3
clone size: NA
V gene: TRBV28

CDR3 protein: CSAVQGEIQYF
J gene: TRBJ2-4
clone size: NA
V gene: TRBV20-1

CDR3 protein: CASSYPGPAYSYNEQFF
J gene: TRBJ2-1
clone size: NA
V gene: TRBV5-5

CDR3 protein: CASSSGTGNSPLHF
J gene: TRBJ1-6
clone size: NA
V gene: TRBV6-6

CDR3 protein: CASSLSPIDRNARNTIYF
J gene: TRBJ1-3
clone size: NA
V gene: TRBV27

CDR3 protein: CASSELRGVQGTRVEVSNSPLHF
J gene: TRBJ1-6
clone size: once
V gene: TRBV10-2

CDR3 protein: CASSRKDGNSNQPQHF
J gene: TRBJ1-5
clone size: NA
V gene: TRBV4-2

CDR3 protein: CASIHGHSEAFF
J gene: TRBJ1-1
clone size: once
V gene: TRBV6-6

CDR3 protein: CASSYISPAQPQHF
J gene: TRBJ1-5
clone size: NA
V gene: TRBV6-5

CDR3 protein: CASSLPYTGELFF
J gene: TRBJ2-2
clone size: NA
V gene: TRBV5-1

CDR3 protein: CASSSAAGGSTDTQYF
J gene: TRBJ2-3
clone size: NA
V gene: TRBV11-2

CDR3 protein: CASQVFSPSSYEQYF
J gene: TRBJ2-7
clone size: once
V gene: TRBV2

CDR3 protein: CASGGHSGGRPFKETQYF
J gene: TRBJ2-5
clone size: NA
V gene: TRBV5-4

CDR3 protein: CASSPRPKTIILPSSYNEQFF
J gene: NA
clone size: NA
V gene: TRBV14

CDR3 protein: CASSLERQGVKNIQYF
J gene: TRBJ2-4
clone size: NA
V gene: TRBV5-1

CDR3 protein: CASSQASGGIYNEQFF
J gene: TRBJ2-1
clone size: NA
V gene: TRBV4-2

CDR3 protein: CASSVIPGQPNYGYTF
J gene: TRBJ1-2
clone size: NA
V gene: TRBV9

CDR3 protein: CASSEVWADNYGYTF
J gene: TRBJ1-2
clone size: NA
V gene: TRBV6-1

CDR3 protein: CASSQEGTGGFWYEQYF
J gene: TRBJ2-7
clone size: NA
V gene: TRBV4-3

CDR3 protein: CASSPRSAPWTENYGYTF
J gene: TRBJ1-2
clone size: NA
V gene: TRBV18

CDR3 protein: CASSIWLGQGNTEAFF
J gene: TRBJ1-1
clone size: NA
V gene: TRBV19

CDR3 protein: CASSVGAGARANTEAFF
J gene: TRBJ1-1
clone size: once
V gene: TRBV9

CDR3 protein: CASTPFSGSGELFF
J gene: TRBJ2-2
clone size: NA
V gene: TRBV5-5

CDR3 protein: CASSLEGTSGGATETQYF
J gene: TRBJ2-5
clone size: NA
V gene: TRBV9

CDR3 protein: CASSYVAAQYF
J gene: TRBJ2-7
clone size: NA
V gene: TRBV6-6

CDR3 protein: CATNTGVGNQPQHF
J gene: TRBJ1-5
clone size: NA
V gene: TRBV15

CDR3 protein: CAGGQITGELFF
J gene: TRBJ2-2
clone size: once
V gene: TRBV2

CDR3 protein: CASGHRGRGQYF
J gene: TRBJ2-7
clone size: once
V gene: TRBV12-5

CDR3 protein: CASSQDASPSGYTDTQYF
J gene: TRBJ2-3
clone size: NA
V gene: TRBV4-1

CDR3 protein: CASSLPWTSGGAEETQYF
J gene: TRBJ2-5
clone size: NA
V gene: TRBV7-2

CDR3 protein: CASRSAEGLPETQYF
J gene: TRBJ2-5
clone size: NA
V gene: TRBV5-5

CDR3 protein: CASSLTGGRLAGTLFF
J gene: TRBJ2-1
clone size: NA
V gene: TRBV7-2

CDR3 protein: CASSLGHETNTGELFF
J gene: TRBJ2-2
clone size: NA
V gene: TRBV5-1

CDR3 protein: CASSYLIRLVQGISNTEAFF
J gene: TRBJ1-1
clone size: NA
V gene: TRBV7-6